Each of the 13 T cell receptor beta chains below was sequenced from the same sample in a study of blood T cells in healthy people across ages. The second PCR ran about 6 to 11 cycles with a sample-barcoded 5' primer and J-beta primers. TCRdb ran MiXCR on the 5' RACE reads and lists one entry per CDR3 protein. The sample includes about 800,000 distinct CDR3 sequences, roughly 25% of them seen just once. These sequences were also reported in another study, on T cells of mothers and their children.

The sample was blood. The source of these receptors is a boy aged 10-17 years in good health.

The chain joins TRBV27 to TRBJ1-2; 10 bases are a match to TRBD1. The CDR3 length is 16 residues. Germline CDR1 is MNHEY and CDR2 is SMNVEV (reference sequence). J gave up 6 bases and V 3 bases, and 10 bases lay outside the gene matches. CDR3 in amino acids: CASSFLRTGGAHGYTF. The CDR3 DNA reads as TGTGCCAGCAGTTTCCTGAGGACAGGGGGAGCCCATGGCTACACCTTC.

This chain joins TRBV10-3 and TRBJ2-5, with D perhaps TRBD2 (6 bases). The CDR3 spans 13 residues. Germline V gene data show CDR1 as ENHRY and CDR2 as SYGVKD. The V end lost 5 bases, the J end lost 5 bases, and 12 bases lay between the germline ends. The CDR3 reads CAISRDAGETQYF. The CDR3 region has the DNA TGTGCCATCAGTAGGGACGCGGGGGAGACCCAGTACTTC.

This clonotype was observed a few times. One end of the junction varies from germline; a read error may be responsible. The V call is TRBV29-1, the J call TRBJ1-4; TRBD1 agrees at 7 bases. The germline V gene has CDR1 SQVTM and CDR2 ANQGSEA. The CDR3 is 13 amino acids. CDR3 amino acids: CSVEDRQGEELFF. The CDR3 nucleotides are TGCAGCGTTGAAGACAGACAGGGTGAAGAACTGTTTTTT.

A few counts support this clonotype. The CDR3 nucleotides read TGTGCCAGCAGTTACTCACAGGATGGGGGTTGGGATCAGCCCCAGCATTTT. This codes for CASSYSQDGGWDQPQHF. The rearrangement joins TRBV6-2 or TRBV6-3 to TRBJ1-5; D perhaps matches TRBD1 (5 bases). CDR1 and CDR2 from the germline V gene are MNHEY and SVGEGT. The V and J ends lost 0 bases and 5 bases respectively, with 17 bases between them. The CDR3 consists of 17 residues.

This clonotype was observed a handful of times. The J gene is TRBJ2-7, the V gene TRBV20-1; D is ambiguous. Germline V lookup: CDR1 DFQATT, CDR2 SNEGSKA (reference sequence). Trimming cost V 3 bases and J 3 bases, with 12 bases left between them. This CDR3 is built from 13 residues. The CDR3 DNA reads as TGCAGTGCTAGTGGGGATAGCCGCTACGAGCAGTACTTC. Protein: CSASGDSRYEQYF.

This clonotype has more than one count but fewer than ten. The CDR3 sequence is CASSDRAWNTEAFF. CDR3 bases: TGTGCCAGCAGTGACAGGGCTTGGAACACTGAAGCTTTCTTT. V gene TRBV6-1 combines with J gene TRBJ1-1; D may be TRBD1 (5 bases). This CDR3 contains 14 residues. Germline CDR1 is MNHNS and CDR2 is SASEGT. V dropped 3 bases and J dropped 1 base, with 9 bases sitting between them.

The rearrangement links TRBV12-3 or TRBV12-4 to TRBJ1-1; perhaps TRBD1 as D (6 bases). V dropped 3 bases and J dropped 5 bases, with 10 bases sitting between them. This CDR3 comprises 13 residues. The CDR3 region is CASSFQGRTEAFF. The CDR3 nucleotides read TGTGCCAGCAGTTTTCAGGGGCGGACTGAAGCTTTCTTT.

This clonotype was seen only a few times. The chain combines TRBV7-2 with TRBJ2-5, with D perhaps TRBD1 (5 bases). The CDR3 is made up of 15 amino acids. In germline, CDR1 is SGHTA, CDR2 FQGNSA. V was clipped by 1 base and J by 4 bases, with 13 bases between them. The CDR3, as DNA: TGTGCCAGCAGCTTAGATTTTGGTCAGGGAGAGACCCAGTACTTC. Amino acids: CASSLDFGQGETQYF.

The chain employs TRBV29-1 and TRBJ2-1; 7 positions match TRBD2. The germline gives CDR1 SQVTM, CDR2 ANQGSEA. This CDR3 region has 16 residues. V shed 7 bases and J 4 bases; nucleotides not matched to a gene: 16. The CDR3 protein is CSGSFVHAGEYNEQFF. CDR3 nucleotides: TGCAGCGGTTCTTTTGTCCATGCGGGAGAGTACAATGAGCAGTTCTTC.

This clonotype was seen a handful of times. The chain is built from TRBV12-3 or TRBV12-4 and TRBJ2-5; unclear D gene. The CDR3 length is 15 residues. Deletions cut 4 bases from V and 6 bases from J, with 18 bases between. The CDR3 protein is CASSYSAPRRQTQYF. In nucleotides, the CDR3 is TGTGCCAGCAGTTATAGTGCCCCTAGGCGCCAGACCCAGTACTTC.

This chain connects TRBV5-1 to TRBJ1-4, with 7 bases fitting TRBD1. CDR3 length equals 17 residues. Germline CDR1 and CDR2: SGHRS and YFSETQ. V lost 0 bases to trimming and J lost 7 bases; unmatched junction nucleotides: 12. For the CDR3, the DNA is TGCGCCAGCAGCTTGGCCGATTACAGGGGATCGGGTGAAAAACTGTTTTTT. This sequence encodes CASSLADYRGSGEKLFF. Using reference TRBV5-1 and TRBJ1-4 for the parts outside the CDR3, the full variable domain is KAGVTQTPRYLIKTRGQQVTLSCSPISGHRSVSWYQQTPGQGLQFLFEYFSETQRNKGNFPGRFSGRQFSNSRSEMNVSTLELGDSALYLCASSLADYRGSGEKLFFGSGTQLSVL.

This clonotype was observed a handful of times. V usage is TRBV15 and J usage is TRBJ2-7; no clear D gene. The V and J ends lost 1 base and 5 bases respectively, with 9 bases between them. CDR1 and CDR2 from the germline V gene are LNHNV and YYDKDF (reference sequence). The CDR3 is made up of 13 amino acids. Written as DNA, the CDR3 is TGTGCCACCAGCAGAGGAGTGTTAGACGAGCAGTACTTC. It is translated as CATSRGVLDEQYF.

The J gene is TRBJ2-5, the V gene TRBV7-2; 7 bases are shared with TRBD2. Near its end, the DNA agrees better with TRBJ2-1, so the J call may be wrong. CDR3 size: 13 residues. Germline lookup yields CDR1 SGHTA and CDR2 FQGNSA. In DNA form, the CDR3 reads TGTGCCAGCAGCTTTGAAATAGCGGGTGAGCAGTTCTTC. Amino acids: CASSFEIAGEQFF.